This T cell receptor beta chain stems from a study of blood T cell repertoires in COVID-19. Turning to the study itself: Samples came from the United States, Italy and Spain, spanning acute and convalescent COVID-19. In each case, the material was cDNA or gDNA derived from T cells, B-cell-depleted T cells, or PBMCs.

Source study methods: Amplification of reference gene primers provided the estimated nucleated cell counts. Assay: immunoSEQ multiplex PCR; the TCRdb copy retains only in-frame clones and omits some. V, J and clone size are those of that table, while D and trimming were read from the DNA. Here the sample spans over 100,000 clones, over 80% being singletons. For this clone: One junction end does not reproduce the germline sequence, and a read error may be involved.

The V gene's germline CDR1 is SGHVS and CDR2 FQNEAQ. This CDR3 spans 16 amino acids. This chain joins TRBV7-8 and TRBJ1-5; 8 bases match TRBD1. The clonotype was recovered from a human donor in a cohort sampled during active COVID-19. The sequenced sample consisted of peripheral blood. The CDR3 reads CASSVAQGGGSQPQHF. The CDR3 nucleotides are TGTGCCAGCAGCGTAGCACAGGGGGGTGGTAGTCAGCCCCAGCATTTT.